This T cell receptor (beta chain) is from a study of CD8+ T cells in alopecia areata. Overall study: Severity scores in treated patients reflected the percentage of scalp affected. Overall study findings and caveats: Many expanded lesional clones persisted during tofacitinib (in both scalp and blood).

Germline V CDR1 and CDR2: LNHNV, YYDKDF (reference sequence). V gave up 0 bases and J gave up 4 bases, with 4 bases separating them. The CDR3 sequence is 12 residues long. Treatment noted: oral pan-JAK inhibitor, 5-10 mg twice daily. Researchers gathered lesional scalp punch biopsies and peripheral blood from patients with alopecia areata. This clone was picked up a small number of times. Its antigen is unknown. RNA was extracted and reverse transcribed into cDNA as the sequencing template. The repertoire was sequenced with immunoSEQ multiplex PCR; TCRdb's copy has only in-frame clones and lacks some. The data contain approximately 200,000 clones, 55% to 70% of them singletons.

The receptor comes from a human donor with alopecia areata. Sequencing was performed on CD4+ T cells sorted from blood, taken at week 24, from a patient treated with tofacitinib. The chain couples TRBV15 to TRBJ2-7; D not resolved. The CDR3 loop is CATSRDGYEQYF. The DNA of the CDR3 is TGTGCCACCAGCAGAGATGGGTACGAGCAGTACTTC.